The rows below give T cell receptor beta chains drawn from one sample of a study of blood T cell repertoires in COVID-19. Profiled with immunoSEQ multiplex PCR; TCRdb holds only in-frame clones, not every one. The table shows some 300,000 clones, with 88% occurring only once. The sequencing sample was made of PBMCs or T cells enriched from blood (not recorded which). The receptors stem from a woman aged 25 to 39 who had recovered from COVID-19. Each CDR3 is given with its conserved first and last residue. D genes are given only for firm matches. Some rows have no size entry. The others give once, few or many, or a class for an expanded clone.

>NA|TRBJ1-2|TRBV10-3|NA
CAISELGTGYGYTF
TGTGCCATCAGTGAACTAGGTACGGGCTATGGCTACACCTTC
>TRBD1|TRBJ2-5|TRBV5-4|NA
CASSLEPGQKLQETQYF
TGTGCCAGCAGCTTGGAACCGGGACAGAAACTCCAAGAGACCCAGTACTTC
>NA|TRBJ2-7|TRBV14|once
CASSQDIEGEQYF
TGTGCCAGCAGCCAAGATATTGAGGGTGAGCAGTACTTC
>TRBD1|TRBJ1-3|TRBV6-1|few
CASSESRDRDSGNTIYF
TGTGCCAGCAGTGAAAGTCGCGACAGGGACTCTGGAAACACCATATATTTT
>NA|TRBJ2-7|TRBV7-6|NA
CASSSLSYEQYF
TGTGCCAGCAGCTCCCTTTCCTACGAGCAGTACTTC
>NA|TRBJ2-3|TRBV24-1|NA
CATSDPGLPSDTQYF
TGTGCCACCAGTGATCCGGGACTCCCTTCTGATACGCAGTATTTT
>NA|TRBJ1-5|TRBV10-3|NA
CAISEGRVGNQPQHF
TGTGCCATCAGTGAGGGCAGGGTTGGCAATCAGCCCCAGCATTTT
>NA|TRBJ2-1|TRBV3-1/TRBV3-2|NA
CASWGGHNEQFF
TGTGCCAGCTGGGGGGGCCACAATGAGCAGTTCTTC
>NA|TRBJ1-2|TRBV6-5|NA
CASSYGGTNYGYTF
TGTGCCAGCAGTTACGGCGGAACTAACTATGGCTACACCTTC
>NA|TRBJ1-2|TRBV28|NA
CATLAGSGYTF
TGTGCCACCCTAGCGGGGTCTGGCTACACCTTC
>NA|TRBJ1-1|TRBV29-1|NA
CSVPKTGNTEAFF
TGCAGCGTTCCCAAGACAGGGAACACTGAAGCTTTCTTT
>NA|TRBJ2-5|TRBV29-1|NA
CSVGPILVQETQYF
TGCAGCGTTGGGCCGATCCTGGTTCAGGAGACCCAGTACTTC
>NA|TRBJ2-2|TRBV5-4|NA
CASSVDGLNTGELFF
TGTGCCAGCAGCGTGGACGGACTGAACACCGGGGAGCTGTTTTTT
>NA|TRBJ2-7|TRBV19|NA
CASSIVFVGGYEQYF
TGTGCCAGTAGTATAGTTTTCGTGGGGGGCTACGAGCAGTACTTC
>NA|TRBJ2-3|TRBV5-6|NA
CASHSDNSDTQYF
TGTGCCAGCCACTCGGACAACTCAGATACGCAGTATTTT
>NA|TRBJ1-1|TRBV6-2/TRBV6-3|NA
CASSLPRWGLMNTEAFF
TGTGCCAGCAGTTTACCCCGTTGGGGGCTTATGAACACTGAAGCTTTCTTT
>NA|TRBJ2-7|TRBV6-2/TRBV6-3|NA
CASSLQGRLGEQYF
TGTGCCAGCAGCTTGCAGGGTCGGTTGGGGGAGCAGTACTTC
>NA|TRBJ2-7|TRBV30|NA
CAWSVAGAWEQYF
TGTGCCTGGAGTGTGGCGGGGGCGTGGGAGCAGTACTTC
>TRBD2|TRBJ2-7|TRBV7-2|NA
CASSVGLVKYEQYF
TGTGCCAGCAGCGTGGGACTAGTCAAGTACGAGCAGTACTTC
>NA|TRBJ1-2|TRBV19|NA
CASSPQGNYGYTF
TGTGCCAGTAGTCCTCAGGGGAACTATGGCTACACCTTC
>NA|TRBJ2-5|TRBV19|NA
CASSTLATGTETQYF
TGTGCCAGTAGTACCCTAGCGACAGGGACGGAGACCCAGTACTTC
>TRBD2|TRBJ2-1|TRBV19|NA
CASTSPVTSGYLGEQFF
TGTGCCAGTACCTCGCCCGTAACTAGCGGGTATTTAGGTGAGCAGTTCTTC
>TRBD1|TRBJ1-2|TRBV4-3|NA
CASSQEQGDGYTF
TGCGCCAGCAGCCAAGAGCAGGGGGATGGCTACACCTTC
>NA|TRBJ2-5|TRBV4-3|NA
CASSQESGIAGTQYF
TGCGCCAGCAGCCAAGAATCGGGTATTGCGGGGACCCAGTACTTC
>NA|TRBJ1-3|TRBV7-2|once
CASSLVATGNTIYF
TGTGCCAGCAGCTTAGTGGCAACTGGAAACACCATATATTTT